This TCR beta chain is from a study of T cells in Graves' hyperthyroidism and ophthalmopathy (dated by TCRdb to about 2019). For context, the study as a whole: Peripheral blood samples were taken at the time of initial diagnosis, prior to any treatment. In addition, the study compared T-cell repertoires in thyroid tissue and in blood from several Graves' hyperthyroidism patients. Following sampling, methimazole starting at 30 mg daily was given to hyperthyroidism patients, and high-dose intravenous methylprednisolone was given to ophthalmopathy patients. TCR Vbeta CDR3 sequencing of approximately 140 peripheral blood samples (roughly 41 ophthalmopathy, over 70 hyperthyroidism and around 17 progressor patients) is reported in the paper. To identify distinguishing TCR V-J signatures, a discovery cohort of about 95 patients was used, comprising 43 with Graves' ophthalmopathy and around 57 with stable Graves' hyperthyroidism. For training and testing, the 100 or so patients in the discovery cohort were randomly divided in a 7:3 ratio. Prospective prediction of ophthalmopathy was tested in an independent validation cohort of 18 to 20 hyperthyroidism patients and 17 patients who later progressed to ophthalmopathy.

This clonotype was counted a few times. Its specific antigen is unknown. Per-nucleotide qualities are absent, and no much larger clonotype sits a single base away. Amplification of TCR beta CDR3 regions was carried out from RNA transcripts. The first round of RT-PCR for the TCR CDR3 was performed with the HTBI primer set and the Qiagen OneStep RT-PCR kit. A second multiplex PCR round built the libraries, followed by size selection and purification. Sequencing of the libraries was done on an Illumina HiSeq2000 using paired-end 100 bp reads. For the original study's pipeline: SOAPnuke was used to process the raw data, removing reads that contained adapters or uncalled bases, had a mean Phred below 15, or lacked an exact match to the constant primer or identifier. High-quality paired reads were merged with COPE v1.2.5, and unique nucleotide sequences were defined as clonotypes. Clonotypes were aligned to IMGT TRBV, TRBD and TRBJ reference segments using MiTCR v1.1. The analysis was restricted to V-J combinations with a frequency above 0.0001, which together covered about 99% of the repertoires. The TCS score was defined as the ratio of F50 (clonal expansion) to E x V (chaos), calculated using BLOSUM62-based TCRdist between CDR3 peptides within each V-J. Welch's t-statistics and random forest reduced roughly 530 V-J features to about 13, which were used in a naive Bayes classifier (R e1071). Through fastp at Q25 and MiXCR, TCRdb rebuilt clones from the public reads, retaining in-frame beta chains. Each entry is one CDR3 protein sequence, shown with its most common DNA and genes. TCRdb, not the authors, supplied the V and J calls. Across this sample there are approximately 740,000 distinct CDR3 sequences, with 11% to 15% seen only once. 10% of the sample rests with the top ten.

Via the germline V gene (reference sequence), CDR1 is LNHDA and CDR2 SQIVND. Relative to germline, V is missing 5 bases and J is missing 0 bases, with 7 bases of the junction outside any gene match. From the cysteine through the phenylalanine, the CDR3 covers 17 amino acids. Only CDR3 DNA remains: 51 bases, in frame from the first base. A patient counted as having stable Graves' hyperthyroidism if no progression to ophthalmopathy occurred over 18 months of follow-up. The hyperthyroidism patients were between 18 and 65 years old and newly diagnosed, with a disease duration of less than 2 months. Exclusion was applied to patients with uncontrolled infections, other autoimmune diseases, pregnancy or lactation. Diagnoses relied on clinical symptoms, serum thyroxine and TRAb, thyroid ultrasound and orbital computed tomography. PBMCs were separated from around 9.1 ml of fresh peripheral blood using Ficoll-Paque density gradient centrifugation. Trizol reagent was used to extract total RNA, and RNA quality was then checked on an Agilent 2100 Bioanalyzer.

The paper as a whole reports these results and caveats: A 13 V-J signature model separated ophthalmopathy from stable hyperthyroidism, with approximately 87% sensitivity and just under 84% specificity in cross-validation and 80%/75% in testing. No statistical method was used to fix the sample size in advance, and group allocation was not hidden from the investigators. Most expanded thyroid clonotypes (frequency above 0.001) were also detected in blood, a finding suggesting that blood repertoires may reflect thyroid immune responses. During validation, the model predicted progression to ophthalmopathy a median of about 5.9 months ahead of onset, with more than 60% sensitivity and about 72% specificity.

Sequenced material: blood. This receptor was identified in a woman between 18 and 30 years old with Graves' hyperthyroidism. This receptor chain uses TRBV19 and TRBJ2-6, and TRBD1 matches 7 of the central bases. The sequenced DNA is TGTGCCAGTAGTCCAACGACAGGGAGCTCTGGGGCCAACGTCCTGACTTTC. Translated, this gives CASSPTTGSSGANVLTF.